This record covers a single T cell receptor beta chain. There is no known antigen for this receptor. No base-level quality is on record; no much larger clone is a single base apart. The data belong to a study of cytomegalovirus exposure and HLA in healthy donors (dated by TCRdb to about 2017). For context, the study as a whole: According to an earlier analysis of around 600 of the donors, about 179 million T cells yielded 90 million to 130 million unique TCR beta sequences and approximately 300 Gb of sequence data. The T cell repertoires of 550 to 850 subjects were profiled by immunosequencing and related to cytomegalovirus serostatus. To decide whether each TCR beta V gene segment behaved as functional or pseudogenic, an earlier analysis of some 600 of the donors relied on high-throughput TCR beta sequencing. A separate validation cohort of about 110 different subjects was used in addition to the roughly 700-subject first cohort. A later genetic analysis used genome-wide SNP genotypes for 398 of the 666 donors, treating that subset as a discovery cohort. The study combined high-throughput TCR immunosequencing, statistical association of individual TCRs with disease status, and machine learning to predict cytomegalovirus infection status. Typing coverage differed by locus: A, B, C, DRB1 and DQB1 were typed in roughly 620-630 donors, DQA1 in 500 to 550, DPA1 in around 580, and DPB1 in approximately 450. The later analysis used no new phenotypic data to find candidate immune exposures, relying instead on TCR beta sequences and their occurrence across donors. Alongside the repertoire data, information on donor age, sex, ethnicity and CMV serostatus was compiled. An early release that covered around 590 HLA-typed donors contained around 300 gigabases of sequencing data and tens of millions of unique TCR sequences. Several DR-DQ haplotypes were handled as single units for association and clustering, since linkage in the cohort was strong. Among 350 to 400 genotyped donors of the cohort, an average of approximately 230,000 unique TCR beta nucleotide sequences were sequenced per donor, around 18% of them non-productive. Both class I and class II loci were covered by HLA typing, at four-digit resolution. Every discovery cohort repertoire had been produced on one sequencing platform. The study was designed to test whether signatures of past pathogen exposure could be identified by cataloging public T cell receptors. A later analysis re-examined previously published TCR beta repertoires from just over 650 donors and added high-resolution HLA genotyping to investigate patterns of TCR occurrence. Of the roughly 400 genotyped donors, 65% to 90% fell in the genetic ancestry cluster associated with self-reported Caucasian donors. Broader findings and caveats from the paper: Some IMGT-functional V segments, including TRBV6-2 and TRBV6-3, could not be distinguished by the 87-base-pair reads and were therefore excluded. When HLA alleles, especially DR and DQ, strongly co-occurred, attributing TCR associations to individual alleles was difficult. Compared with equally common non-associated chains, HLA-associated TCR beta chains in a later analysis were more clonally expanded and had lower generation probabilities. Broadly in line with IMGT annotations, most TCR beta V segments showed up in productive rearrangements about 90% or about 30% of the time in an earlier analysis of approximately 640 of the donors. The sequencing pipeline was judged likely to have produced a cluster of highly shared sequence variants as a technical artifact. Sequencing depth was assumed to be roughly uniform across donors in the presence/absence analyses, though that assumption may not hold. Linkage disequilibrium might explain the correlated functional status among segregating V segments, but an unknown experimental factor could not be excluded. In both the original and validation cohorts, the classifier was reported to diagnose cytomegalovirus status with high specificity and sensitivity. The authors suggested that the approach could potentially be generalized to other disease states and immunological phenotypes. Because HLA typing was unavailable for some donors at each locus, only the typed subset was used in association tests. V-gene and J-gene trimming of TCR beta chains was associated with a missense DCLRE1C variant in a later genetic analysis, and the association was replicated in an independent cohort. Several of the top co-occurrence clusters appeared to be linked to parvovirus B19, influenza, CMV and Epstein-Barr virus, according to a later analysis. In this cohort, only TCR beta chains were sequenced, and detectable features were limited by the absence of alpha or paired-chain data. According to a later genetic analysis, donors in an Asian-associated ancestry cluster had fewer N-insertions in productive TCRs than the approximately 700-donor mean. A few of the identified cytomegalovirus-associated TCR beta chains were confirmed in vitro to be specific for cytomegalovirus antigens. Because counts were too low, fewer than 20 rarely observed V segments, including chromosome 9 orphons, were excluded from the earlier analysis of 587 of the donors. A further reported finding was that TCR beta sequences accurately predicted the HLA-A and HLA-B alleles for most subjects in the first cohort. A later analysis found that most CMV-associated TCR beta chains appeared HLA-restricted, with HLA associations seemingly driven largely by CMV exposure. At a false discovery rate of 0.05, a later analysis linked some 18,000 TCR beta sequences to specific HLA alleles. The only immune exposure information available for the cohort was CMV serostatus. A total of fewer than 200 TCR beta chains were listed by the study as associated with cytomegalovirus. In a later analysis, TCR association rates were found to vary across HLA loci, with the most associated TCRs seen for DRB1 alleles and the fewest for HLA-C alleles. Most TCR sequences were seen in very few donors, while some public TCRs were found in many individuals.

The library came from the immunoSEQ multiplex PCR assay. The multiplex PCR relied on a mix of 60 forward primers for TCR Vbeta segments and 13 reverse primers for TCR Jbeta segments. The CDR3 region of rearranged TCR beta genes was amplified from genomic DNA with a multiplex PCR assay. Amplified TCR beta libraries were sequenced as 87-base-pair reads on the Illumina HiSeq System. Processing in the source paper ran as follows. A later analysis counted about 80 million unique TCR beta chains across the 550 to 700 repertoires, and 10 million to 11 million of these chains were shared by at least two donors. Raw reads were error-corrected and collapsed into unique sequences with a nearest-neighbor algorithm that merged closely related sequences to remove PCR and sequencing errors. To assign V, D and J gene segments, CDR3 sequences were aligned to IMGT reference sequences. For a sequence to be retained, a match of at least six nucleotides was required to both a V gene segment and a J gene segment. Rearrangements were classified as productive when the CDR3 lacked stop codons and remained in frame with V and J, and all other rearrangements were classified as non-productive. CDR3 was defined according to IMGT convention as the region running from the second conserved V-encoded cysteine to the conserved J-encoded phenylalanine. The earlier analysis of 500 to 650 of the donors excluded any sequence lacking an unambiguous match to a single V gene segment. In an earlier analysis of 587 of the donors, V segments were called functional above 56.7% productive rearrangements and were called segregating when the between-donor standard deviation exceeded 5%. A statistical classification framework was developed to diagnose cytomegalovirus status using the catalog of TCR beta chain sequences. In a later analysis, TCR nucleotide sequences were compared against IMGT/GENE-DB human TR gene sequences so that V and J genes could be assigned. Using the TCRdist pipeline, a later analysis assigned CDR3 sequences along with most-parsimonious VDJ recombination scenarios. In a later analysis, every TCR beta chain was defined by the combination of its CDR3 amino acid sequence and its V-gene family, and reads without a unique V-gene family were dropped. To address suspected cross-contamination and a sequencing artifact, a later analysis removed under 600 highly shared, low-generation-probability nucleotide sequences. For each public chain, a later analysis derived a clonal expansion index from normalized ranks of inferred template counts within each repertoire. In a later analysis, generation probabilities were computed using a VDJ recombination model fitted to out-of-frame rearrangements, and the results were checked against IGoR. In a later analysis, TCR-TCR, TCR-HLA and TCR-CMV co-occurrence was scored with hypergeometric tests, and a repertoire-size bias correction was applied to TCR pairs. False discovery rates were estimated in a later analysis by permuting HLA or CMV assignments 20 times. In a later analysis, co-occurring TCRs were grouped using DBSCAN, and TCRdist sequence similarity was added for clustering within HLA-allele-positive subsets. Repertoires with fewer than 30,000 or more than 120,000 public chains were left out of co-occurrence clustering, as were five repertoires with anomalous nucleotide sharing. The clones in this table, taken by TCRdb from immuneACCESS, are in-frame only. Not every clone is retained; where verified, under half of the shortfall comes from an unresolved V gene, and the cause of the rest is unknown. The V and J calls and clone size come from that table; D and trimming were worked out from the DNA. The sample contains approximately 69,000 clones, approximately 80% of them found a single time. The biggest ten clones account for more than 2.5% of the sample.

In total, roughly 710 healthy bone marrow donors made up the cohort. All cohort members were sampled while nominally healthy, although unrecorded immune exposures were likely present. The donor was CMV seronegative and belonged to the group of 380 or so seronegative cohort members. Each donor provided a peripheral blood sample, and peripheral blood mononuclear cells were used for TCR beta sequencing. Genomic DNA extraction from the blood cell samples was performed with the Qiagen DNeasy Blood Extraction Kit. Via the germline V gene, CDR1 is SQVTM and CDR2 ANQGSEA. The CDR3, from cysteine to phenylalanine, totals 14 residues. Kept here is only the CDR3 DNA, which spans 42 bases and is read in frame from base 1. The trim is 6 bases for V and 0 bases for J, with a gap of 11 bases between the germline ends.

The sample taken for sequencing was PBMCs. The chain joins TRBV29-1 to TRBJ1-4, with no confidently assigned D gene. The sequence came from a young man in good health and CMV-seronegative. The CDR3 reads CSVAGVATNEKLFF. DNA sequence: TGCAGCGTAGCCGGAGTTGCAACTAATGAAAAACTGTTTTTT.